This entry lists 23 T cell receptor beta chains sequenced from one sample in a study of T cell changes during pregnancy in multiple sclerosis. Assay used: immunoSEQ multiplex PCR; TCRdb lists only in-frame clones, some missing. The data contain roughly 52,000 clones, 94% of them seen just once; the ten biggest clones take up roughly 5%. The specimen comprised CD8+ T cells from peripheral blood mononuclear cells, sampled before pregnancy. The source is a female donor with multiple sclerosis, enrolled in a pregnancy study.

V is TRBV28 and J is TRBJ2-2; D is possibly TRBD2 (5 bases). Deletions cut 3 bases from V and 4 bases from J, with 12 bases between. From germline, CDR1 is MDHEN and CDR2 SYDVKM. The CDR3 is made up of 15 amino acids. The CDR3 reads CASSFRGKTTGELFF. In DNA form, the CDR3 reads TGTGCCAGCAGTTTTCGGGGAAAGACCACCGGGGAGCTGTTTTTT.

The chain uses TRBV7-6 and TRBJ2-6, with TRBD1 matching over 8 bases. The CDR3 has 16 amino acids. The V gene's germline CDR1 is SGHVS and CDR2 FNYEAQ. The J segment lost 3 bases and the V segment lost 5 bases, leaving 6 bases of the junction unmatched. CDR3 sequence: CASSLDRGSGANVLTF. The CDR3 region has the DNA TGTGCCAGCAGCCTAGACAGGGGTAGTGGGGCCAACGTCCTGACTTTC.

The chain carries TRBV21-1 and TRBJ1-5; the D call in the table, TRBD1, was not verified against the DNA. TRBV21-1 is a listed pseudogene. The CDR3 is made up of 20 amino acids. CDR3 sequence reads: CASSIRGGDRGPVSNQPQHF. The CDR3, as DNA: TGTGCCAGCAGCATCAGAGGGGGGGACAGGGGGCCGGTGAGCAATCAGCCCCAGCATTTT.

J is TRBJ2-2 and V is TRBV5-1; D remains unclear. Germline V gene sequence: CDR1 SGHRS, CDR2 YFSETQ. The CDR3 runs 16 residues. V was pared by 4 bases and J by 6 bases, with 19 bases between. The CDR3 coding sequence is TGCGCCAGCAGCCCCCACTCACCGCCTTGGTCCGGGGAGCTGTTTTTT. Its protein product is CASSPHSPPWSGELFF. The entire variable domain, with the rest obtained from reference TRBV5-1 and TRBJ2-2, is as follows: KAGVTQTPRYLIKTRGQQVTLSCSPISGHRSVSWYQQTPGQGLQFLFEYFSETQRNKGNFPGRFSGRQFSNSRSEMNVSTLELGDSALYLCASSPHSPPWSGELFFGEGSRLTVL.

J is TRBJ2-7 and V is TRBV9; D is possibly TRBD1 (6 bases). The V gene's germline CDR1 is SGDLS and CDR2 YYNGEE. This CDR3 spans 16 amino acids. V was pared by 0 bases and J by 4 bases, with 17 bases between. The CDR3 here is CASSVGGGLLGYEQYF. The CDR3 region has the DNA TGTGCCAGCAGCGTAGGTGGGGGCCTCCTAGGTTACGAGCAGTACTTC.

The chain carries TRBV7-3 and TRBJ2-3; D is undetermined. Looked up from germline, CDR1 is SGHTA and CDR2 is FQGTGA. CDR3 size: 15 residues. V was clipped by 5 bases and J by 7 bases, with 19 bases between them. The CDR3 sequence is CASSPLWASLNTQYF. The CDR3 region has the DNA TGTGCCAGCAGCCCCCTCTGGGCCAGTCTTAATACGCAGTATTTT.

The chain employs TRBV4-2 and TRBJ2-4; 11 bases are shared with TRBD2. Germline CDR1 and CDR2: LGHNA and YNFKEQ. The trim removed 4 bases at V and 7 bases at J, leaving 12 bases unmatched. The CDR3 has 17 amino acids. Here the CDR3 reads CASSLPLAGDPRNIQYF. CDR3 DNA sequence: TGTGCCAGCAGCCTCCCACTAGCGGGAGACCCCAGGAACATTCAGTACTTC.

The chain recombines TRBV5-1 with TRBJ1-1; 9 nucleotides line up with TRBD1. Germline V gives CDR1 SGHRS, CDR2 YFSETQ. V trimming: 5 bases; J trimming: 1 base; junction bases outside the gene matches: 12. The CDR3 runs to 17 residues. The CDR3 protein is CASSFGNRGRRNTEAFF. The DNA of the CDR3 is TGCGCCAGCAGTTTTGGGAACAGGGGGCGCCGGAACACTGAAGCTTTCTTT.

J is TRBJ2-7 and V is TRBV19; 7 nucleotides agree with TRBD1. The CDR3 runs to 14 residues. Per the germline V gene, CDR1 is LNHDA and CDR2 is SQIVND (reference sequence). V lost 4 bases and J lost 2; bases outside the gene matches: 5. CDR3 loop: CASSTTGTAYEQYF. As DNA, the CDR3 is TGTGCCAGTAGTACTACCGGGACAGCCTACGAGCAGTACTTC.

About this clone: Distinct nucleotide sequences in the sample also encode this CDR3. The chain couples TRBV5-4 to TRBJ2-1; a weak D match, TRBD2 (6 bases). Trimming removed 1 base from V and 4 bases from J, with 12 bases in between. The CDR3 runs 15 residues. Germline V gene sequence: CDR1 SGHNT, CDR2 YYREEE (reference sequence). The CDR3 DNA reads as TGTGCCAGCAGCTTGAAACGGGAGTCATACAATGAGCAGTTCTTC. Its translation is CASSLKRESYNEQFF.

The sample holds one count of this clone. This chain joins TRBV30 and TRBJ1-2, with a weak D call TRBD1 (5 bases). V lost 4 bases, J lost 2 bases, and 11 bases lay in between. The CDR3 has 13 amino acids. Germline V CDR1 and CDR2: GTSNPN, SVGIG (reference sequence). The CDR3 loop reads CAWKQGANYGYTF. As DNA, the CDR3 is TGTGCCTGGAAGCAGGGCGCGAACTATGGCTACACCTTC.

The chain is built from TRBV25-1 and TRBJ2-7; 14 bases are a match to TRBD2. The V gene's germline CDR1 is MGHDK and CDR2 SYGVNS. The ends lost 4 bases at V and 7 bases at J; junction bases unmatched: 6. The CDR3 totals 15 residues. The chain's CDR3 is CASSGLAGGPDEQYF. The CDR3 DNA reads as TGTGCCAGCAGTGGACTAGCGGGAGGGCCGGATGAGCAGTACTTC.

This rearrangement joins TRBV5-1 to TRBJ2-7; D call uncertain. V was cut by 6 bases and J by 6 bases, with 16 bases left in between. Germline CDR1 reads SGHRS; CDR2 reads YFSETQ. CDR3 length equals 13 residues. The CDR3 coding sequence is TGCGCCAGCACCCTACCCCCCCATTCCGAGCAGTACTTC. Amino acids: CASTLPPHSEQYF.

The gene calls are TRBV4-1 and TRBJ2-5, with TRBD1 matching over 7 bases. Germline V gives CDR1 MGHRA, CDR2 YSYEKL. J was trimmed by 5 bases and V by 0 bases; bases with no gene match: 9. The CDR3 sequence is 16 residues long. The CDR3 region is CASSQDAFDRVETQYF. The CDR3 coding sequence is TGCGCCAGCAGCCAAGACGCCTTTGACAGGGTGGAGACCCAGTACTTC.

The chain recombines TRBV5-4 with TRBJ2-7, with 11 nucleotides matching TRBD2. J lost 6 bases, V lost 4 bases, and 9 bases had no gene match. The germline V gene has CDR1 SGHNT and CDR2 YYREEE (reference sequence). The CDR3 is made up of 15 amino acids. The CDR3 region has the DNA TGTGCCAGCAGCGCCCCACTAGCGGGAGATATCGAGCAGTACTTC. This gives the protein CASSAPLAGDIEQYF.

This chain links TRBV5-1 with TRBJ2-5, with 14 bases identical to TRBD2. The CDR3 is 17 amino acids. The ends lost 6 bases at V and 4 bases at J; junction bases unmatched: 11. The V gene's germline CDR1 is SGHRS and CDR2 YFSETQ. In nucleotides, the CDR3 is TGCGCCAGCATTCTGGGGACTAGCGGGAGATCGGCAGAGACCCAGTACTTC. It translates to CASILGTSGRSAETQYF.

This clone was observed once. The V and J genes are TRBV19 and TRBJ2-7; 9 nucleotides match TRBD1. The CDR3 length is 15 residues. The junction had 9 bases not matched to a gene; V was cut back by 6 bases and J by 3 bases. Germline values: CDR1 LNHDA, CDR2 SQIVND (reference sequence). CDR3 bases: TGTGCCAGTAGCCCCGGACAGGGGATTGACTACGAGCAGTACTTC. Encoded protein: CASSPGQGIDYEQYF.

Worth noting for this clone: An end of the junction does not agree with germline; a read error may underlie this. This chain links TRBV5-6 with TRBJ1-1; D might be TRBD1 (5 bases). The CDR3 extends over 13 amino acids. The germline V gene has CDR1 SGHDT and CDR2 YYEEEE. The CDR3 spells CASSGRGNPEAFF. CDR3 DNA sequence: TGTGCCAGCAGCGGGCGGGGGAACCCTGAAGCTTTCTTT.

The chain links TRBV7-6 to TRBJ2-1, with 8 bases lining up with TRBD2. V gave up 3 bases and J gave up 7 bases; unmatched junction bases: 8. The CDR3 loop spans 15 amino acids. Germline lookup yields CDR1 SGHVS and CDR2 FNYEAQ. Written as DNA, the CDR3 is TGTGCCAGCAGCTTGGAAGCGGGAGTTGATAATGAGCAGTTCTTC. Protein: CASSLEAGVDNEQFF.

The rearrangement links TRBV7-9 to TRBJ1-1, with D uncertain. The CDR3 totals 16 residues. Trimming removed 5 bases at V and 1 base at J, with 17 bases between. The V gene's germline CDR1 is SEHNR and CDR2 FQNEAQ (reference sequence). CDR3 in amino acids: CASSTLVGGWNTEAFF. The DNA of the CDR3 is TGTGCCAGCAGCACCTTAGTCGGAGGTTGGAACACTGAAGCTTTCTTT.

The chain employs TRBV19 and TRBJ2-7; a weak D match, TRBD1 (6 bases). V gave up 6 bases and J gave up 4 bases, with 13 bases separating them. This CDR3 is 13 amino acids long. Germline loops: CDR1 LNHDA, CDR2 SQIVND (reference sequence). CDR3 coding DNA: TGTGCCAGTAGAGACTTCAGGGGTTACGAGCAGTACTTC. This encodes CASRDFRGYEQYF.

Points on this clone: Other DNA sequences in this specimen translate into the identical CDR3. This chain connects TRBV5-1 to TRBJ2-1; TRBD2 aligns across 9 bases. The CDR3 is 15 residues long. V trimming: 2 bases; J trimming: 0 bases; junction bases outside the gene matches: 0. Per the germline V gene, CDR1 is SGHRS and CDR2 is YFSETQ. The CDR3 DNA reads TGCGCCAGCAGCTTTAGCGGGAGCTCCTACAATGAGCAGTTCTTC. Translating it yields CASSFSGSSYNEQFF.

The chain joins TRBV11-2 to TRBJ2-1; weak D call: TRBD1 (5 bases). The length of the CDR3 is 16 residues. CDR1 and CDR2 (germline): SGHAT, FQNNGV. V was trimmed by 5 bases and J by 2 bases, leaving 16 bases between them. The CDR3 DNA reads TGTGCCAGCAGCCCGTTAGAAGGGGCAGCCTACAATGAGCAGTTCTTC. It codes for CASSPLEGAAYNEQFF.